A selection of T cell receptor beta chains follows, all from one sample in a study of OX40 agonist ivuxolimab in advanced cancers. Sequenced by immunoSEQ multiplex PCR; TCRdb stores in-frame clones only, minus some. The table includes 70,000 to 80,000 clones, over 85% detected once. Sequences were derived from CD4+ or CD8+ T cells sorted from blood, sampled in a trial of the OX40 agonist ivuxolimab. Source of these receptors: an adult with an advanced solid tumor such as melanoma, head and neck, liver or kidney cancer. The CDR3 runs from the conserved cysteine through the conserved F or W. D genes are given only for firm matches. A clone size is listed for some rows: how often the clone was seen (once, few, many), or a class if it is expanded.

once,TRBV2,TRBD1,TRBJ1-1,CASSDRGYTEAFF,TGTGCCAGCAGTGACAGGGGGTACACTGAAGCTTTCTTT
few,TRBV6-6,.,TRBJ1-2,CASSPGGRGGYTF,TGTGCCAGCAGCCCGGGAGGGCGAGGTGGCTACACCTTC
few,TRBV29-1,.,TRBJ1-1,CSAPGSNTEAFF,TGCAGCGCTCCGGGATCGAACACTGAAGCTTTCTTT
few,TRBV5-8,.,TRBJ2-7,CASLPFLAGQYF,TGTGCCAGTCTCCCTTTCCTCGCGGGGCAGTACTTC
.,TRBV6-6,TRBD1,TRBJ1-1,CASSYPGQDEGAFF,TGTGCCAGCAGTTACCCCGGACAGGATGAGGGAGCTTTCTTT
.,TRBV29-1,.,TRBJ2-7,CSVVSVRAPYEQYF,TGCAGCGTTGTCAGCGTCCGGGCTCCCTACGAGCAGTACTTC
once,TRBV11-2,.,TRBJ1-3,CASSPYRGTPGNTIYF,TGTGCCAGCAGCCCCTACCGAGGGACCCCTGGAAACACCATATATTTT
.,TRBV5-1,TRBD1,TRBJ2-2,CASSLETGINTGELFF,TGCGCCAGCAGCTTGGAGACAGGGATTAACACCGGGGAGCTGTTTTTT
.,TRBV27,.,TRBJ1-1,CASSSGTVTEAFF,TGTGCCAGCAGTTCCGGGACTGTTACTGAAGCTTTCTTT
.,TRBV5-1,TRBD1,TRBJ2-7,CASSPRDRDYEQYF,TGCGCCAGCAGCCCCCGGGACAGGGACTACGAGCAGTACTTC
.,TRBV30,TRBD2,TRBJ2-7,CACGSGDAYEQYF,TGTGCCTGTGGGAGCGGGGATGCCTACGAGCAGTACTTC
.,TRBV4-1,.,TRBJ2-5,CASSQVRTGETQYF,TGCGCCAGCAGCCAAGTGAGGACGGGAGAGACCCAGTACTTC
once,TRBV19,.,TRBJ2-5,CASSPTGNQETQYF,TGTGCCAGTAGCCCTACGGGGAACCAAGAGACCCAGTACTTC
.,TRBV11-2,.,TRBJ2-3,CASSLSQPSTDTQYF,TGTGCCAGCAGCTTGAGCCAGCCAAGCACAGATACGCAGTATTTT
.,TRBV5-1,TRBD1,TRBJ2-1,CASSLEGWTGPGNEQFF,TGCGCCAGCAGCTTGGAGGGGTGGACAGGGCCAGGCAATGAGCAGTTCTTC
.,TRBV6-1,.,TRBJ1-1,CASSEAAGDTEAFF,TGTGCCAGCAGTGAAGCGGCGGGTGACACTGAAGCTTTCTTT
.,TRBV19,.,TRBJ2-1,CASSIVGKQNEQFF,TGTGCCAGTAGTATAGTAGGCAAGCAGAATGAGCAGTTCTTC
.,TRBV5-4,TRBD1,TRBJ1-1,CASSLTGGDSTEAFF,TGTGCCAGCAGCCTGACTGGGGGGGACAGCACTGAAGCTTTCTTT
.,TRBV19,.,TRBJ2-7,CASSMSGTSYEQYF,TGTGCCAGTAGTATGTCGGGGACTTCCTACGAGCAGTACTTC
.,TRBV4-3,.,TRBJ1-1,CASSQDFGGKNTEAFF,TGCGCCAGCAGCCAAGATTTCGGGGGCAAGAACACTGAAGCTTTCTTT
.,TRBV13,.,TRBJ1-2,CASTPPGQPYGYTF,TGTGCCAGCACCCCCCCAGGGCAGCCCTATGGCTACACCTTC
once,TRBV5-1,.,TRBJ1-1,CASSSRDPNTEAFF,TGCGCCAGCAGCTCCCGGGACCCAAACACTGAAGCTTTCTTT
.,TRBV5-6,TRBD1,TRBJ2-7,CASSLGDREFEQYF,TGTGCCAGCAGCTTGGGGGACAGGGAGTTCGAGCAGTACTTC
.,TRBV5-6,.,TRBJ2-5,CASSLGQGARETQYF,TGTGCCAGCAGCTTGGGGCAGGGAGCTAGAGAGACCCAGTACTTC